This T cell receptor beta chain was profiled in a study of CD8 T cells in ankylosing spondylitis. Broader study findings: A TCR beta motif made of roughly eight highly homologous variants seemed typical of ankylosing spondylitis blood.

This clonotype occurred a few times. Its antigen is still unknown. Quantitative 5'-RACE with molecular barcodes was used to make the TCR beta libraries. Each CDR3 protein gets one entry after TCRdb re-called the 5' RACE reads with MiXCR. The sample records about 460,000 distinct CDR3 sequences, over 4% being singletons. The germline CDR1 and CDR2 sequences are DFQATT and SNEGSKA (reference sequence). V was clipped by 3 bases and J by 4 bases; unmatched bases: 14. The CDR3 is 16 residues long. This receptor was taken from a male donor with ankylosing spondylitis. The chain uses TRBV20-1 and TRBJ2-7, with 8 bases matching TRBD2. Sequencing was carried out using blood, either unsorted or a sorted T cell fraction (not recorded which). The DNA for the CDR3 is TGCAGTGCTAGCCGACTAGCGAGAAAAAGAGTTTACGAGCAGTACTTC. It translates to CSASRLARKRVYEQYF.